The 19 T cell receptor beta chains reported below all come from one sample, sequenced in a study of TIL therapy for anti-PD-1-resistant metastatic lung cancer. Sequencing used immunoSEQ v3. This table comes from immunoSEQ multiplex PCR, and its TCRdb copy is limited to in-frame clones, with some not included. The sample yields approximately 53,000 clones, 79% seen once. The sample's time point: pre-treatment sample, taken before nivolumab and TIL therapy. The source was blood, collected at baseline. These receptors originate from a woman aged 25-80 years with non-small cell lung cancer.

This chain joins TRBV6-6 and TRBJ2-5; 8 bases line up with TRBD1. CDR1 is MNHNY and CDR2 is SVGAGI in the germline V gene (reference sequence). The CDR3 covers 14 residues. The V and J ends lost 6 bases and 4 bases, in that order; junction bases with no gene match: 7. The CDR3 loop is CASRRTGRGETQYF. The DNA of the CDR3 is TGTGCCAGCAGACGGACAGGGCGGGGAGAGACCCAGTACTTC.

The rearrangement links TRBV15 to TRBJ1-2; D call uncertain. The CDR3 runs to 15 residues. CDR1 and CDR2 from the germline V gene are LNHNV and YYDKDF (reference sequence). Trimming pared 0 bases from V and 3 bases from J, leaving 11 bases between. The CDR3 DNA reads as TGTGCCACCAGCAGAGATCACGGAAACTACTATGGCTACACCTTC. Its protein is CATSRDHGNYYGYTF. Based on the CDR3 plus reference TRBV15 and TRBJ1-2, the full variable domain is DAMVIQNPRYQVTQFGKPVTLSCSQTLNHNVMYWYQQKSSQAPKLLFHYYDKDFNNEADTPDNFQSRRPNTSFCFLDIRSPGLGDTAMYLCATSRDHGNYYGYTFGSGTRLTVV.

The chain links TRBV7-3 to TRBJ2-5; either TRBD1 or TRBD2 may supply D (5 bases each). V was trimmed by 5 bases and J by 3 bases, leaving 13 bases between them. The CDR3 sequence is 14 residues long. CDR1 is SGHTA, CDR2 FQGTGA, per germline. The CDR3 DNA is TGTGCCAGCAGCCGTGGGAGCAGGGAAGAGACCCAGTACTTC. It is translated as CASSRGSREETQYF.

The chain carries TRBV6-5 and TRBJ2-3, with D maybe TRBD1 (6 bases). CDR1 and CDR2 from the germline V gene are MNHEY and SVGAGI. Deletions cut 2 bases from V and 4 bases from J, with 13 bases between. The CDR3 spans 15 residues. The CDR3 sequence is CASSYPGRGADTQYF. CDR3 nucleotides: TGTGCCAGCAGTTACCCGGGCAGGGGTGCAGATACGCAGTATTTT.

This chain links TRBV10-3 with TRBJ2-5; D not certain. The CDR3 consists of 12 residues. Trimming removed 0 bases from V and 9 bases from J, with 8 bases in between. Germline V gene lookup returns CDR1 ENHRY and CDR2 SYGVKD. The CDR3 DNA sequence: TGTGCCATCAGTGAGTCGATCGAGGCCCAGTACTTC. Its translation is CAISESIEAQYF.

The chain employs TRBV4-3 and TRBJ1-3; 10 nucleotides match TRBD1. This CDR3 has 17 residues. Germline V gene lookup returns CDR1 LGHNA and CDR2 YSLEER. The trim removed 2 bases at V and 1 base at J, leaving 5 bases unmatched. The CDR3 is CASSQRTGGVSGNTIYF. As DNA, the CDR3 is TGCGCCAGCAGCCAAAGGACAGGGGGAGTATCTGGAAACACCATATATTTT.

For this clone: The missing conserved phenylalanine or tryptophan at the end of this CDR3 makes a read error likely. It is unclear where the CDR3 begins or ends on the DNA, so no DNA is shown, and the CDR3 is as TCRdb lists it. The chain carries TRBV19 and TRBJ2-7; TRBD2 was called by the table and not checked on the DNA. CDR1 LNHDA and CDR2 SQIVND come from the germline V gene (reference sequence). The length of the CDR3 is 12 amino acids, counting both ends. The CDR3 protein is CARDRVTHDTQI.

The V call is TRBV15, the J call TRBJ1-1; TRBD1 might be the D (5 bases). The V end was cut by 5 bases, the J end by 5 bases, with 9 bases between. The CDR3 is 12 amino acids. Germline loops: CDR1 LNHNV, CDR2 YYDKDF (reference sequence). The CDR3 sequence: CATSAGRTEAFF. The DNA for the CDR3 is TGTGCCACCAGCGCGGGGCGAACTGAAGCTTTCTTT.

The J gene is TRBJ2-3, the V gene TRBV29-1; D not resolved. From germline, CDR1 is SQVTM and CDR2 ANQGSEA. V gave up 5 bases and J gave up 0 bases, with 12 bases separating them. The CDR3 loop spans 14 amino acids. CDR3: CSVPSPSSTDTQYF. The CDR3 DNA is TGCAGCGTTCCGTCCCCCTCTAGCACAGATACGCAGTATTTT.

V gene TRBV18 combines with J gene TRBJ2-5, with a tentative D call TRBD1 (7 bases). The J call could be wrong; TRBJ2-7 is a better fit for the DNA end. CDR3 size: 15 residues. Germline lookup yields CDR1 KGHSH and CDR2 LQKENI. As DNA, the CDR3 is TGTGCCAGCTCACCGGAGGCGGAGCAGGGGGGCGAGCAGTACTTC. Amino acid sequence: CASSPEAEQGGEQYF.

This clone has a handful of counts. The V and J genes are TRBV5-6 and TRBJ2-1, with 8 bases that match TRBD1. Trimming at V came to 4 bases and at J to 12 bases, leaving 3 bases not matched to a gene. CDR3 length: 11 residues. In germline, CDR1 is SGHDT, CDR2 YYEEEE. In DNA form, the CDR3 reads TGTGCCAGCAGCCCCGGGACAGGGCAGTTCTTC. Translated: CASSPGTGQFF. Looking up the rest from reference TRBV5-6 and TRBJ2-1 gives the full variable domain: DAGVTQSPTHLIKTRGQQVTLRCSPKSGHDTVSWYQQALGQGPQFIFQYYEEEERQRGNFPDRFSGHQFPNYSSELNVNALLLGDSALYLCASSPGTGQFFGPGTRLTVL.

The chain links TRBV5-1 to TRBJ1-1; the D is unclear. The CDR3 loop spans 15 amino acids. With 5 bases removed from V and 4 bases from J, the gap between germline ends came to 18 bases. The germline CDR1 and CDR2 sequences are SGHRS and YFSETQ. The CDR3 spells CASRPPGLEGTEAFF. CDR3 in DNA: TGCGCCAGCAGACCCCCGGGTCTGGAGGGCACTGAAGCTTTCTTT.

CDR3 protein: CASSSDGSLNFYGYTF. The CDR3 DNA follows: TGTGCCAGCAGCTCGGACGGATCCCTGAACTTTTATGGCTACACCTTC. This chain joins TRBV7-2 and TRBJ1-2; D remains unclear. The CDR3 runs 16 residues. Trimming cost V 4 bases and J 5 bases, with 20 bases left between them. Germline values: CDR1 SGHTA, CDR2 FQGNSA.

The table lists this clone with a few counts. The chain recombines TRBV10-3 with TRBJ1-3; 9 bases agree with TRBD1. CDR1 ENHRY and CDR2 SYGVKD come from the germline V gene. CDR3 size: 13 residues. The ends lost 11 bases at V and 8 bases at J; junction bases unmatched: 10. CDR3 in amino acids: CAQSTGGLDTIYF. CDR3 nucleotide sequence: TGTGCCCAATCCACAGGGGGCCTGGACACCATATATTTT.

This clone was picked up a small number of times. The rearrangement links TRBV27 to TRBJ2-7, with TRBD1 matching over 9 bases. CDR3 length: 18 residues. The ends lost 6 bases at V and 3 bases at J; junction bases unmatched: 18. CDR1 and CDR2 (germline): MNHEY, SMNVEV (reference sequence). The CDR3 DNA sequence: TGTGCCAGCAGGCAAACAGGGGGCGCGGGTCTGACGTTCTACGAGCAGTACTTC. This encodes CASRQTGGAGLTFYEQYF.

The gene calls are TRBV7-9 and TRBJ1-3; 10 bases match TRBD1. V lost 4 bases and J lost 7; bases outside the gene matches: 1. The CDR3 has 13 amino acids. CDR1 is SEHNR and CDR2 is FQNEAQ in the germline V gene (reference sequence). In nucleotides, the CDR3 is TGTGCCAGCAGCTCGGACAGGGGGAACACCATATATTTT. It specifies CASSSDRGNTIYF.

The chain recombines TRBV6-1 with TRBJ2-5; 11 bases align to TRBD1. TRBJ2-7 matches the DNA end more closely, so the J call is doubtful. CDR1 and CDR2 (germline): MNHNS, SASEGT. The CDR3 consists of 14 residues. The CDR3 sequence: CASSDGQGAYEQYF. CDR3 sequence (DNA): TGTGCCAGCAGTGACGGACAGGGGGCTTACGAGCAGTACTTC.

This clone was observed a single time. The chain links TRBV4-2 to TRBJ2-2, with 13 nucleotides matching TRBD2. V was pared by 1 base and J by 4 bases, with 3 bases of the junction left unmatched. This CDR3 spans 17 amino acids. Looked up from germline, CDR1 is LGHNA and CDR2 is YNFKEQ. For the CDR3, the DNA is TGTGCCAGCAGCCAAGGGACTAGCGGGGGCGGCACCGGGGAGCTGTTTTTT. Protein product: CASSQGTSGGGTGELFF.

This clone was observed a single time. DNA for the CDR3: TGCGCCAGCAGCTGGGGGGAGACCCAGTACTTC. Its translation is CASSWGETQYF. V and J are TRBV5-1 and TRBJ2-5; D tentatively reads TRBD1 or TRBD2 (5 bases each). This CDR3 has 11 amino acids. Germline lookup yields CDR1 SGHRS and CDR2 YFSETQ. With 3 bases removed from V and 5 bases from J, the gap between germline ends came to 5 bases.